The source of this TCR beta chain is a study of identical twins. This clonotype was detected a few times. Its antigen is currently unknown. Unique molecular identifiers were present on the cDNA, and a universal primer site came from template switching. TCRdb reprocessed the 5' RACE reads via MiXCR and lists one record per CDR3 protein. Altogether a few hundred thousand distinct CDR3 sequences are present, about 8.3% being singletons, with the ten largest covering 3% to 3.5%. The study's findings and limits: Beta clonotypes that were abundant in cord blood contained fewer insertions, a pattern absent from memory repertoires.

Germline lookup yields CDR1 MGHRA and CDR2 YSYEKL. The CDR3 is 21 amino acids. Deletions cut 1 base from V and 3 bases from J, with 29 bases between. These data were likewise used in another study, on yellow fever vaccine responses in identical twins.

V usage is TRBV4-1 and J usage is TRBJ2-3; tentative D call: TRBD1 (5 bases). This receptor was taken from a woman younger than 35 in good health. The sequencing sample was made of CD8+ T cells sorted from blood. The CDR3 nucleotides read TGCGCCAGCAGCCAAGTATGGACCCCTGGGGCCACAGCCACTACGACAGATACGCAGTATTTT. Protein: CASSQVWTPGATATTTDTQYF.